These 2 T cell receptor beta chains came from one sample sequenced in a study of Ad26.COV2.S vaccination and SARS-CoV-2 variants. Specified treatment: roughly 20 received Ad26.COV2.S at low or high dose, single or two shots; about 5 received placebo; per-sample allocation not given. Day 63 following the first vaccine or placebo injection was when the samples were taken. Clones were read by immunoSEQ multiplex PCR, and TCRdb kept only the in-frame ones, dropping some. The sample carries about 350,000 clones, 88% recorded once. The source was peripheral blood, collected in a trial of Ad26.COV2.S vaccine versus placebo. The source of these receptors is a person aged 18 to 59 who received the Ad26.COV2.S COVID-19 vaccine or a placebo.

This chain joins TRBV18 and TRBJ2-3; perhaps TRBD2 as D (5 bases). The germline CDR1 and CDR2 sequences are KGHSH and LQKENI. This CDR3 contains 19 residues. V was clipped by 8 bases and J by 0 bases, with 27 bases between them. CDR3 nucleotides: TGTGCCAGCCCCAAGTCAGGAGTCGGGGTCGGAGCTAGCACAGATACGCAGTATTTT. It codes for CASPKSGVGVGASTDTQYF.

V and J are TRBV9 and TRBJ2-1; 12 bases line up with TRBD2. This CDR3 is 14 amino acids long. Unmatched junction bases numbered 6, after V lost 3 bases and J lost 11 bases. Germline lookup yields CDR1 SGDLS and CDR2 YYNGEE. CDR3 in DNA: TGTGCCAGCAGCGGGGGGGGACTAGCGGGCCAGCAGTTCTTC. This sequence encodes CASSGGGLAGQQFF.